The 32 T cell receptor beta chains reported below all come from one sample, sequenced in a study of CD8+CD57+ T cells in acquired aplastic anemia. The template used for profiling TCR beta VDJ and CDR3 was genomic DNA. TCRdb re-called the reads through MiXCR, storing one row per CDR3 protein. Found here are fewer than 150,000 distinct CDR3 sequences, more than 40% of them singletons; the top ten hold 2% to 3%. The sample was sorted CD4+, CD8+, or CD8+CD57+ T cells (not recorded which) from PBMCs. The origin of the receptors is a human donor in good health, serving as a control.

This clonotype was seen many times. CDR3: CASSQGGTAVGQYF. The CDR3 DNA is TGTGCCAGCAGCCAGGGGGGTACGGCAGTAGGGCAGTACTTC. The chain has TRBV7-9 and TRBJ2-7; the D gene is possibly TRBD1 (7 bases). V was cut by 5 bases and J by 9 bases, with 20 bases left in between. The CDR3 covers 14 residues. Germline values: CDR1 SEHNR, CDR2 FQNEAQ (reference sequence). Looking up the rest from reference TRBV7-9 and TRBJ2-7 gives the full variable domain: DTGVSQNPRHKITKRGQNVTFRCDPISEHNRLYWYRQTLGQGPEFLTYFQNEAQLEKSRLLSDRFSAERPKGSFSTLEIQRTEQGDSAMYLCASSQGGTAVGQYFGPGTRLTVT.

This clonotype was counted at least ten times. The V and J genes are TRBV5-1 and TRBJ2-1; D is unclear. This CDR3 is built from 14 residues. Per germline, CDR1 SGHRS and CDR2 YFSETQ. Trimming removed 0 bases from V and 3 bases from J, with 7 bases in between. The CDR3 sequence is CASSLGPGYNEQFF. CDR3 coding DNA: TGCGCCAGCAGCTTGGGACCGGGCTACAATGAGCAGTTCTTC.

This clonotype was seen just once. The chain recombines TRBV2 with TRBJ2-7; D uncertain. The CDR3 has 14 residues. The V and J ends lost 8 bases and 4 bases respectively, with 18 bases between them. Germline V gives CDR1 SNHLY, CDR2 FYNNEI. The CDR3 DNA reads as TGTGCCAGCGCCTGGTGGCAAAGGCTATACGAGCAGTACTTC. The encoded protein is CASAWWQRLYEQYF. Filled out from reference TRBV2 and TRBJ2-7, the complete variable domain reads EPEVTQTPSHQVTQMGQEVILRCVPISNHLYFYWYRQILGQKVEFLVSFYNNEISEKSEIFDDQFSVERPDGSNFTLKIRSTKLEDSAMYFCASAWWQRLYEQYFGPGTRLTVT.

This clonotype is medium-sized in the sample. The chain combines TRBV15 with TRBJ1-1, with D unclear. The germline gives CDR1 LNHNV, CDR2 YYDKDF (reference sequence). This CDR3 has 15 residues. The V and J ends lost 0 bases and 0 bases respectively, with 8 bases between them. CDR3 in amino acids: CATSRDRTVNTEAFF. The CDR3 DNA is TGTGCCACCAGCAGAGATCGCACAGTGAACACTGAAGCTTTCTTT.

V usage is TRBV6-5 and J usage is TRBJ1-6, with D possibly TRBD1 on 5 matching bases. Germline V gene lookup returns CDR1 MNHEY and CDR2 SVGAGI. The CDR3 has 16 residues. The V and J ends lost 2 bases and 7 bases respectively, with 15 bases between them. CDR3: CASSYRPGLSNSPLHF. CDR3 coding DNA: TGTGCCAGCAGTTACAGGCCAGGGTTAAGCAATTCACCCCTCCACTTT.

Ten or more counts support this clonotype. The chain is built from TRBV20-1 and TRBJ1-2; TRBD1 matches at 8 bases. The CDR3 spans 14 residues. Germline V CDR1 and CDR2: DFQATT, SNEGSKA (reference sequence). V was clipped by 6 bases and J by 8 bases; unmatched bases: 14. CDR3 bases: TGCAGTGCCCTCGTCGCGACAGGGGTCGACGGCTACACCTTC. Protein sequence: CSALVATGVDGYTF.

This clonotype is a singleton in its sample. The chain recombines TRBV29-1 with TRBJ2-7; TRBD1 might be the D (5 bases). The CDR3 runs 13 residues. V lost 4 bases and J 5 bases, leaving 15 bases between the germline ends. Germline lookup yields CDR1 SQVTM and CDR2 ANQGSEA. The CDR3 protein is CSVVVRVVNEQYF. CDR3 DNA: TGCAGCGTTGTAGTCAGGGTGGTAAACGAGCAGTACTTC.

In its sample, this clonotype was seen a few times. A much larger clonotype is one base distant, so this may be a read error. The chain combines TRBV7-8 with TRBJ2-7, with D tentatively TRBD1 (6 bases). V lost 5 bases to trimming and J lost 6 bases, with 17 bases between them. The CDR3 sequence is 14 residues long. Looked up from germline, CDR1 is SGHVS and CDR2 is FQNEAQ. The CDR3 spells CASSLRGPVGEQYV. In nucleotides, the CDR3 is TGTGCCAGCAGCCTCAGGGGACCGGTCGGCGAGCAGTACGTC.

This chain links TRBV19 with TRBJ2-2; no firm D call. The CDR3 spans 14 residues. Trimming cost V 3 bases and J 2 bases, with 7 bases left between them. Germline V gene lookup returns CDR1 LNHDA and CDR2 SQIVND (reference sequence). This CDR3 reads CASSIATNTGELFF. Here the CDR3 DNA reads TGTGCCAGTAGTATCGCCACCAACACCGGGGAGCTGTTTTTT.

In its sample, this clonotype was seen a few times. The chain uses TRBV7-7 and TRBJ1-2; perhaps TRBD1 as D (6 bases). This CDR3 has 14 amino acids. Germline values: CDR1 SSHAT, CDR2 FNYEAQ (reference sequence). Trimming took off 3 bases at V and 12 bases at J, with 20 bases between the two ends. CDR3 sequence (DNA): TGTGCCAGCAGCTTGGCGGGACAACTCTCTGGAAACACCTTC. It yields the protein CASSLAGQLSGNTF. The full variable domain, in which reference TRBV7-7 and TRBJ1-2 provide the parts outside the CDR3, is GAGVSQSPRYKVTKRGQDVTLRCDPISSHATLYWYQQALGQGPEFLTYFNYEAQPDKSGLPSDRFSAERPEGSISTLTIQRTEQRDSAMYRCASSLAGQLSGNTFGSGTRLTVV.

The V gene is TRBV9, the J gene TRBJ2-1; D unclear. Trimming cost V 3 bases and J 3 bases, with 13 bases left between them. This CDR3 is built from 15 residues. From germline, CDR1 is SGDLS and CDR2 YYNGEE. The CDR3 reads CASSAGSPFYNEQFF. The CDR3, as DNA: TGTGCCAGCAGCGCCGGGTCGCCTTTCTACAATGAGCAGTTCTTC.

V gene TRBV6-5 combines with J gene TRBJ1-1; D remains ambiguous. V lost 0 bases and J lost 1, with 9 bases in between. This CDR3 has 15 residues. CDR1 and CDR2 (germline): MNHEY, SVGAGI. The CDR3 DNA reads TGTGCCAGCAGTTACTCAGGCCTGACGAACACTGAAGCTTTCTTT. This translates into CASSYSGLTNTEAFF.

About this clonotype itself: The CDR3 ends on some other residue instead of the conserved phenylalanine or tryptophan, so this is likely a read error. The chain combines TRBV3-1 with TRBJ1-2, with D perhaps TRBD1 (6 bases). The germline CDR1 and CDR2 sequences are LGHDT and YNNKEL (reference sequence). CDR3 length equals 14 residues. V lost 6 bases to trimming and J lost 3 bases, with 14 bases between them. The CDR3 sequence: CASSGGLVDYGYTL. The CDR3 bases are TGTGCCAGCAGTGGGGGGCTCGTGGACTATGGCTACACCCTC.

The CDR3 nucleotides are TGCGCCAGCAGCCAAGATGGAGGGGGCTCAGCACCCCTCCACTTT. It codes for CASSQDGGGSAPLHF. The rearrangement links TRBV4-3 to TRBJ1-6, with 7 nucleotides matching TRBD1. Germline-derived CDR1 and CDR2 are LGHNA and YSLEER. The J segment lost 11 bases and the V segment lost 0 bases, leaving 7 bases of the junction unmatched. This CDR3 contains 15 residues.

The chain carries TRBV10-3 and TRBJ2-2; TRBD2 is a possible D gene (5 bases). This CDR3 comprises 16 residues. Germline-derived CDR1 and CDR2 are ENHRY and SYGVKD. With 4 bases removed from V and 0 bases from J, the gap between germline ends came to 12 bases. Here the CDR3 DNA reads TGTGCCATCAGTGGGGATCGGGGAGCGAACACCGGGGAGCTGTTTTTT. It specifies CAISGDRGANTGELFF.

V usage is TRBV19 and J usage is TRBJ1-6, with D unresolved. With 3 bases removed from V and 7 bases from J, the gap between germline ends came to 7 bases. The length of the CDR3 is 13 residues. CDR1 and CDR2 (germline): LNHDA, SQIVND (reference sequence). The CDR3 DNA follows: TGTGCCAGTAGTATGGCTGAGAATTCACCCCTCCACTTT. This gives the protein CASSMAENSPLHF.

The sample holds many counts of this clonotype. The genes are TRBV11-2 and TRBJ1-2, with 11 bases matching TRBD1. CDR3 length: 16 residues. CDR1 and CDR2 from the germline V gene are SGHAT and FQNNGV. Trimming removed 0 bases from V and 4 bases from J; junction bases left unmatched: 4. CDR3 sequence (DNA): TGTGCCAGCAGCTTAGATGGACAGGGGGCTGGCTATGGCTACACCTTC. Amino acids: CASSLDGQGAGYGYTF.

The rearrangement uses TRBV19 and TRBJ2-7; 10 bases are shared with TRBD1. This CDR3 contains 16 residues. V was pared by 4 bases and J by 3 bases, with 9 bases of the junction left unmatched. Germline CDR1 LNHDA, CDR2 SQIVND (reference sequence). In nucleotides, the CDR3 is TGTGCCAGTAGTAAAGGGAGGGGGACAGGGGACTACGAGCAGTACTTC. It is translated as CASSKGRGTGDYEQYF.

Here the CDR3 reads CSALIINRAPEAFF. Written as DNA, the CDR3 is TGCAGTGCCTTAATAATAAACAGGGCCCCTGAAGCTTTCTTT. J is TRBJ1-1 and V is TRBV20-1; D perhaps matches TRBD1 (6 bases). V shed 6 bases and J shed 6 bases, with 20 bases lying between them. The CDR3 runs 14 residues. In germline, CDR1 is DFQATT, CDR2 SNEGSKA (reference sequence).

This clonotype was seen ten or more times. The chain couples TRBV24-1 to TRBJ2-2; a weak D match, TRBD1 (6 bases). CDR3 size: 14 residues. Between the trimmed V and J ends, which lost 3 bases and 3 bases, there was a span of 7 bases. Germline V gives CDR1 KGHDR, CDR2 SFDVKD. The CDR3 sequence is CATSDTGYTGELFF. The CDR3 nucleotides read TGTGCCACCAGTGATACAGGGTACACCGGGGAGCTGTTTTTT.

The chain is built from TRBV18 and TRBJ2-2; D gene uncertain. V was trimmed by 2 bases and J by 3 bases, leaving 10 bases between them. Germline V gives CDR1 KGHSH, CDR2 LQKENI. CDR3 size: 15 residues. CDR3 protein: CASSPFQSDTGELFF. The CDR3 nucleotides are TGTGCCAGCTCACCATTCCAGTCTGACACCGGGGAGCTGTTTTTT.

This clonotype occurred many times. The rearrangement uses TRBV20-1 and TRBJ2-1, with D possibly matching TRBD1 (7 bases). The CDR3 loop spans 16 amino acids. Germline loops: CDR1 DFQATT, CDR2 SNEGSKA (reference sequence). The V end lost 5 bases, the J end lost 2 bases, and 19 bases lay between the germline ends. CDR3 in DNA: TGCAGTGCTCCAGGGGGGTCTGGCAGGCCCTACAATGAGCAGTTCTTC. As protein: CSAPGGSGRPYNEQFF.

A remark on this clonotype: This sequence may be a read error, since a much larger clone differs from it by one base. The chain has TRBV18 and TRBJ2-1; D is unresolved. Germline CDR1 and CDR2: KGHSH and LQKENI. This CDR3 has 13 residues. This CDR3 is CAGSLAGRNEQFF. The CDR3 DNA is TGTGCCGGCTCACTGGCAGGACGCAATGAGCAGTTCTTC.

The chain links TRBV7-7 to TRBJ2-3, with D perhaps being TRBD1 or TRBD2 (5 bases each). This CDR3 has 13 residues. Trimming cost V 6 bases and J 2 bases, with 9 bases left between them. The germline CDR1 and CDR2 sequences are SSHAT and FNYEAQ (reference sequence). The CDR3 is CASSEGTTDTQYF. CDR3 in DNA: TGTGCCAGCAGTGAAGGGACCACAGATACGCAGTATTTT.

This clonotype was picked up a small number of times. V usage is TRBV4-2 and J usage is TRBJ2-3; D remains ambiguous. The length of the CDR3 is 16 residues. Germline V gene sequence: CDR1 LGHNA, CDR2 YNFKEQ. Trimming stripped 10 bases from V and 0 bases from J, with 20 bases between. The CDR3 spells CATSASFIASTDTQYF. CDR3 nucleotide sequence: TGTGCCACCTCAGCTTCTTTTATAGCTAGCACAGATACGCAGTATTTT.

The gene calls are TRBV4-2 and TRBJ2-2; tentatively, D is TRBD1 (6 bases). CDR1 is LGHNA, CDR2 YNFKEQ, per germline. The CDR3 runs 16 residues. V was trimmed by 3 bases and J by 1 base, leaving 12 bases between them. In DNA, the CDR3 is TGTGCCAGCAGCCAGCCGGACAGACTGAACACCGGGGAGCTGTTTTTT. This gives the protein CASSQPDRLNTGELFF.

The rearrangement links TRBV7-8 to TRBJ2-2; 7 bases line up with TRBD2. The CDR3 contains 13 residues. V lost 1 base, J lost 11 bases, and 4 bases stayed unmatched. Germline values: CDR1 SGHVS, CDR2 FQNEAQ. CDR3 in DNA: TGTGCCAGCAGCTTAGGCGGGAGTTCAGAGCTGTTTTTT. Encoded protein: CASSLGGSSELFF.

In its sample, this clonotype was seen many times. The genes are TRBV6-2 or TRBV6-3 and TRBJ2-1; TRBD2 aligns across 8 bases. The CDR3 contains 18 residues. Unmatched junction bases numbered 15, after V lost 2 bases and J lost 6 bases. Looked up from germline, CDR1 is MNHEY and CDR2 is SVGEGT. The CDR3 region is CASSYPRVGGGRPNEQFF. CDR3 in DNA: TGTGCCAGCAGTTACCCCCGGGTAGGCGGGGGGCGGCCCAATGAGCAGTTCTTC.

The chain employs TRBV7-2 and TRBJ2-7; 10 bases match TRBD2. V lost 0 bases and J lost 6; bases outside the gene matches: 8. Germline values: CDR1 SGHTA, CDR2 FQGNSA. This CDR3 is built from 16 residues. CDR3 loop: CASSLAPRAGGPEQYF. The DNA for the CDR3 is TGTGCCAGCAGCTTAGCGCCCCGAGCGGGGGGGCCCGAGCAGTACTTC.

In the case of this clonotype: At one end, the junction sequence differs from germline, possibly due to a read error. This chain uses TRBV7-8 with TRBJ1-3, with a weak D call TRBD1 (5 bases). The CDR3 runs 16 residues. CDR1 and CDR2 from the germline V gene are SGHVS and FQNEAQ. The chain's CDR3 is CASSLMGRASGNTIYF. CDR3 bases: TGCGCCAGCAGCCTGATGGGACGAGCCTCTGGAAACACCATATATTTT.

The chain links TRBV6-1 to TRBJ1-2, with 7 bases matching TRBD1. The CDR3 consists of 17 residues. CDR1 is MNHNS, CDR2 SASEGT, per germline. J was trimmed by 8 bases and V by 2 bases; bases with no gene match: 17. CDR3 coding DNA: TGTGCCAGCAGTGAATTTGGAGTTTGGGGACAGTTTAGAGGCTACACCTTC. It codes for CASSEFGVWGQFRGYTF.

By share, this clonotype counts as medium-sized. The V call is TRBV10-3, the J call TRBJ2-7; maybe TRBD2 (5 bases). The CDR3 length is 15 residues. Trimming took 2 bases from V and 3 from J, leaving 14 bases between them. From germline, CDR1 is ENHRY and CDR2 SYGVKD. CDR3 amino acids: CAISEPRGKGYEQYF. For the CDR3, the DNA is TGTGCCATCAGTGAGCCGCGAGGGAAGGGCTACGAGCAGTACTTC.